Following are 21 T cell receptor beta chains from one sample sequenced in a study of OX40 agonist ivuxolimab in advanced cancers. Library preparation employed the immunoSEQ multiplex PCR assay. This is the immuneACCESS table as TCRdb keeps it, with only in-frame sequences that have V and J called. A part of the clones is gone; compared with another copy, unresolved V genes explain less than half, and the rest is unexplained. The sample table lists 35,000 to 50,000 clones, 88% of them with a count of one. The ten largest clones represent roughly an eighth of the sample. The source material was CD4+ or CD8+ T cells sorted from blood, sampled in a trial of the OX40 agonist ivuxolimab. These receptors were taken from an adult with an advanced solid tumor such as melanoma, head and neck, liver or kidney cancer.

This rearrangement joins TRBV6-1 to TRBJ2-7; D is perhaps TRBD1 (7 bases). CDR1 is MNHNS, CDR2 SASEGT, per germline. The CDR3 length is 15 residues. The V end was cut by 2 bases, the J end by 5 bases, with 16 bases between. CDR3 DNA sequence: TGTGCCAGCAGTGAATTGGGACAGACGGGGGACGAGCAGTACTTC. This translates into CASSELGQTGDEQYF.

The genes are TRBV4-1 and TRBJ2-5; 7 nucleotides align to TRBD2. V lost 1 base, J lost 5 bases, and 13 bases stayed unmatched. CDR1 is MGHRA and CDR2 is YSYEKL in the germline V gene. This CDR3 contains 17 residues. This CDR3 is CASSQGEAGSSVETQYF. DNA of the CDR3: TGCGCCAGCAGCCAAGGTGAAGCGGGATCTTCCGTGGAGACCCAGTACTTC.

The chain carries TRBV6-5 and TRBJ1-1, with 9 positions matching TRBD1. Losses at the gene ends were 2 bases for V and 7 bases for J; bases not matched to a gene: 2. The CDR3 spans 13 residues. CDR1 MNHEY and CDR2 SVGAGI come from the germline V gene. This CDR3 reads CASSYDRGNEAFF. The CDR3 region has the DNA TGTGCCAGCAGTTACGACAGGGGGAATGAAGCTTTCTTT.

The chain couples TRBV7-9 to TRBJ1-1, with a possible D match to TRBD1 (5 bases). CDR1 and CDR2 from the germline V gene are SEHNR and FQNEAQ (reference sequence). Between the trimmed V and J ends, which lost 4 bases and 7 bases, there was a span of 10 bases. This CDR3 has 12 residues. The CDR3 region has the DNA TGTGCCAGCAGCTCCCCCGGGGGTGAAGCTTTCTTT. Its protein product is CASSSPGGEAFF.

The chain couples TRBV14 to TRBJ2-6; D might be TRBD1 (6 bases). Trimming pared 6 bases from V and 1 base from J, leaving 7 bases between. The germline V gene encodes CDR1 SGHDN and CDR2 FVKESK. There are 14 residues in the CDR3. The CDR3 reads CASSTGSGANVLTF. The CDR3, as DNA: TGTGCCAGCAGTACAGGGTCTGGGGCCAACGTCCTGACTTTC.

This chain uses TRBV19 with TRBJ1-5, with TRBD1 matching 8 bases. The V segment lost 8 bases and the J segment 5 bases; nucleotides outside the gene matches: 11. CDR1 is LNHDA and CDR2 is SQIVND in the germline V gene (reference sequence). The CDR3 runs 15 residues. This chain's CDR3 is CASSSSGQGHQPQHF. CDR3 DNA sequence: TGTGCCAGTTCGAGCTCAGGACAGGGTCATCAGCCCCAGCATTTT.

The genes are TRBV6-1 and TRBJ2-7; D gene unclear. Germline values: CDR1 MNHNS, CDR2 SASEGT. Between the trimmed V and J ends, which lost 3 bases and 5 bases, there was a span of 11 bases. The CDR3 runs 13 residues. CDR3 sequence (DNA): TGTGCCAGCAGTGAGTCCGTGGGCCACGAGCAGTACTTC. Translation gives CASSESVGHEQYF.

The chain recombines TRBV7-9 with TRBJ1-1; 8 nucleotides line up with TRBD1. Germline values: CDR1 SEHNR, CDR2 FQNEAQ (reference sequence). V trimming: 0 bases; J trimming: 6 bases; junction bases outside the gene matches: 9. The CDR3 totals 16 residues. DNA for the CDR3: TGTGCCAGCAGCTTAGCAGTCAGGGGGCACGCGGCTGAAGCTTTCTTT. Translated: CASSLAVRGHAAEAFF.

This chain links TRBV7-8 with TRBJ1-1, with a weak D call TRBD1 (6 bases). V dropped 3 bases and J dropped 3 bases, with 23 bases sitting between them. Germline CDR1 and CDR2: SGHVS and FQNEAQ. The CDR3 spans 18 residues. DNA for the CDR3: TGTGCCAGCAGCTTCCATTCACAGGGAATTCGAGAGGACACTGAAGCTTTCTTT. Residues: CASSFHSQGIREDTEAFF.

The rearrangement joins TRBV28 to TRBJ2-7; D not resolved. CDR3 size: 13 residues. Trimming cost V 4 bases and J 6 bases, with 13 bases left between them. In germline, CDR1 is MDHEN, CDR2 SYDVKM. The CDR3 loop reads CASSSQIESEQYF. The CDR3 coding sequence is TGTGCCAGCAGTTCGCAGATCGAAAGCGAGCAGTACTTC.

The V gene is TRBV19, the J gene TRBJ1-1; 10 nucleotides match TRBD1. V shed 6 bases, J shed 5 bases, and the junction held 9 bases outside the gene matches. Germline CDR1 reads LNHDA; CDR2 reads SQIVND (reference sequence). The CDR3 loop spans 15 amino acids. CDR3 amino acids: CASSWTGGIITEAFF. DNA for the CDR3: TGTGCCAGTAGCTGGACAGGGGGAATTATAACTGAAGCTTTCTTT. The complete variable domain, with remaining parts taken from reference TRBV19 and TRBJ1-1, reads DGGITQSPKYLFRKEGQNVTLSCEQNLNHDAMYWYRQDPGQGLRLIYYSQIVNDFQKGDIAEGYSVSREKKESFPLTVTSAQKNPTAFYLCASSWTGGIITEAFFGQGTRLTVV.

In this sample, this clone turned up once. The rearrangement links TRBV27 to TRBJ2-5; TRBD1 matches at 11 bases. Germline CDR1 reads MNHEY; CDR2 reads SMNVEV (reference sequence). The CDR3 spans 16 residues. The V gene end was trimmed by 0 bases and the J gene end by 4 bases; junction bases not matched to a gene: 4. DNA for the CDR3: TGTGCCAGCAGTTTATCGGGGACAGGGGGTGGAGAGACCCAGTACTTC. Its protein product is CASSLSGTGGGETQYF.

The rearrangement links TRBV28 to TRBJ1-6; D remains ambiguous. V was cut by 2 bases and J by 7 bases, with 3 bases left in between. The CDR3 consists of 12 residues. Germline V gives CDR1 MDHEN, CDR2 SYDVKM. CDR3 nucleotide sequence: TGTGCCAGCAGTTTAGGGAATTCACCCCTCCACTTT. It encodes CASSLGNSPLHF.

V gene TRBV7-2 combines with J gene TRBJ1-2; 9 bases fit TRBD1. This CDR3 has 14 residues. CDR1 SGHTA and CDR2 FQGNSA come from the germline V gene. Germline trimming cut 1 base from V and 6 bases from J; bases unmatched to any gene: 3. DNA for the CDR3: TGTGCCAGCAGCTTAGGGACAGGGGTGGATGGCTACACCTTC. Protein sequence: CASSLGTGVDGYTF.

This clone was detected only a few times. The gene calls are TRBV11-2 and TRBJ1-4; D is perhaps TRBD1 (6 bases). The CDR3 consists of 12 residues. Trimming removed 8 bases at V and 7 bases at J, with 11 bases between. CDR1 and CDR2 (germline): SGHAT, FQNNGV. The CDR3 sequence: CASEGGSEKLFF. CDR3 nucleotide sequence: TGTGCCAGCGAGGGGGGAAGTGAAAAACTGTTTTTT.

The CDR3 DNA reads as TGCGCCAGCAGCCAAGAGTCGCGGTTCACAGATACGCAGTATTTT. Amino acids: CASSQESRFTDTQYF. The V and J genes are TRBV4-1 and TRBJ2-3, with D unresolved. Germline V gene sequence: CDR1 MGHRA, CDR2 YSYEKL. The V gene lost 0 bases and the J gene lost 2 bases, with 9 bases spanning the gap. There are 15 residues in the CDR3.

The chain combines TRBV7-9 with TRBJ2-3; weak D call: TRBD1 (6 bases). Germline V gene sequence: CDR1 SEHNR, CDR2 FQNEAQ (reference sequence). CDR3 length: 18 amino acids. Trimming shortened V by 4 bases and J by 2 bases, and 22 bases separated the two germline ends. CDR3: CASSSKLGAGRVTDTQYF. CDR3 DNA sequence: TGTGCCAGCAGCTCCAAGTTGGGGGCGGGCCGCGTCACAGATACGCAGTATTTT.

V usage is TRBV13 and J usage is TRBJ1-1; possibly TRBD1 for D (5 bases). The CDR3 covers 15 residues. Germline lookup yields CDR1 PRHDT and CDR2 FYEKMQ (reference sequence). V lost 0 bases to trimming and J lost 7 bases, with 15 bases between them. This CDR3 is CASSLGIGAAFEAFF. In DNA, the CDR3 is TGTGCCAGCAGCTTAGGTATAGGGGCCGCCTTTGAAGCTTTCTTT. The full variable domain, in which reference TRBV13 and TRBJ1-1 provide the parts outside the CDR3, is AAGVIQSPRHLIKEKRETATLKCYPIPRHDTVYWYQQGPGQDPQFLISFYEKMQSDKGSIPDRFSAQQFSDYHSELNMSSLELGDSALYFCASSLGIGAAFEAFFGQGTRLTVV.

V and J are TRBV27 and TRBJ1-1; D is undetermined. CDR1 and CDR2 from the germline V gene are MNHEY and SMNVEV (reference sequence). This CDR3 has 16 residues. V lost 0 bases to trimming and J lost 1 base, with 12 bases between them. The CDR3 coding sequence is TGTGCCAGCAGTTTATCGGAGTATTGGAGGAACACTGAAGCTTTCTTT. Translation: CASSLSEYWRNTEAFF.

The V gene is TRBV6-6, the J gene TRBJ2-3; a weak D match, TRBD1 (6 bases). The CDR3 contains 14 residues. Trimming left V 6 bases short and J 3 bases short, with 13 bases between. Germline V gene lookup returns CDR1 MNHNY and CDR2 SVGAGI (reference sequence). The CDR3 loop is CASSPRGWTDTQYF. The CDR3 DNA sequence: TGTGCCAGCAGCCCCAGGGGATGGACAGATACGCAGTATTTT.

In DNA form, the CDR3 reads TGTGCCAGCAGCCCCCGGGACAGGGAATACAATGAGCAGTTCTTC. This codes for CASSPRDREYNEQFF. The V and J genes are TRBV7-9 and TRBJ2-1; 9 positions agree with TRBD1. This CDR3 comprises 15 residues. Germline V gene lookup returns CDR1 SEHNR and CDR2 FQNEAQ (reference sequence). Unmatched junction bases numbered 6, after V lost 5 bases and J lost 4 bases. The whole variable domain, filled in from reference TRBV7-9 and TRBJ2-1, reads DTGVSQNPRHKITKRGQNVTFRCDPISEHNRLYWYRQTLGQGPEFLTYFQNEAQLEKSRLLSDRFSAERPKGSFSTLEIQRTEQGDSAMYLCASSPRDREYNEQFFGPGTRLTVL.